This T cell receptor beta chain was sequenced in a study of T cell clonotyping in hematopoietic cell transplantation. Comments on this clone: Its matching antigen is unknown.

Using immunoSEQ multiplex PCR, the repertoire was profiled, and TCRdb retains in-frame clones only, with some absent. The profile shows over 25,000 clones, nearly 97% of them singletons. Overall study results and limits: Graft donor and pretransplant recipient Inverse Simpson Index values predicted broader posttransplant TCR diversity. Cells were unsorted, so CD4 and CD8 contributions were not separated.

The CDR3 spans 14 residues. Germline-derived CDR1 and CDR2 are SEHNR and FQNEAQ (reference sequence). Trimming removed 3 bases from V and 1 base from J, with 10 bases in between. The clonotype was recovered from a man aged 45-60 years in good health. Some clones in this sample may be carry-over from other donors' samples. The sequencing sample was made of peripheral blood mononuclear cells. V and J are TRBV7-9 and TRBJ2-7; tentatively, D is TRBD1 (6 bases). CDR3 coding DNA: TGTGCCAGCAGCTTCACGACAGGTTCCTACGAGCAGTACTTC. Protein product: CASSFTTGSYEQYF.